This T cell receptor (beta chain) was sequenced during a study of T-cell memory formation after mild COVID-19. Study at large: TCR clustering was largely donor specific.

In the case of this clonotype: Its antigen is currently unknown.

TCRdb itself ran the 5' RACE reads through MiXCR, one entry per CDR3 protein. The sample holds some 350,000 distinct CDR3 sequences, about a sixth seen once. This CDR3 contains 13 residues. Deletions cut 4 bases from V and 5 bases from J, with 10 bases between. Germline CDR1 reads SGHRS; CDR2 reads YFSETQ. Overall study results and limits: Pre-infection memory contained some responding clones, which suggested that cross-reactive memory had joined. Contracting clones localized mainly to CM and EM when CD4+ and mainly to EMRA when CD8+.

The source is a man younger than 35 who had mild COVID-19 (a few samples of this study predate the infection). Cell type and time point are not known. Source material: PBMCs or a T cell subset sorted from them (not recorded which). The chain carries TRBV5-1 and TRBJ2-1; no definite D call. CDR3 sequence reads: CASSGRTDNEQFF. CDR3 in DNA: TGCGCCAGCAGCGGGCGGACGGACAATGAGCAGTTCTTC.